The present TCR beta chain was sequenced within a study of cytomegalovirus exposure and HLA in healthy donors. This PCR relied on a set of 60 Vbeta primers and 13 Jbeta primers. Clones were sequenced by immunoSEQ multiplex PCR, and TCRdb holds only the in-frame ones, with some missing. Of 110,000 to 150,000 clones in the sample, 74% were seen once. Healthy donors of bone marrow made up the group. V was shortened by 2 bases and J by 8 bases, with 10 bases between the two germline ends. Germline CDR1 MRHNA, CDR2 SNTAGT. The CDR3 extends over 13 amino acids. Study-wide findings and caveats: Within an earlier analysis, most TCR beta V segments proved productive either about 87% or about 30% of the time.

Comment on this clone: Its antigen is undetermined.

Specimen: PBMCs. This TCR was sampled from a young man in good health and CMV-seropositive. This sequence joins TRBV6-4 and TRBJ2-1; D might be TRBD1 (6 bases). The CDR3 sequence is CASSDAHRDEQFF. The CDR3 bases are TGTGCCAGCAGTGACGCCCACAGGGATGAGCAGTTCTTC.